The 14 T cell receptor beta chains given below trace back to one sample, sequenced in a study of T-cell reconstitution after alpha-beta-depleted transplantation in children. Unique molecular identifiers tagged the TCRbeta library. TCRdb analysed the PCR reads with MiXCR anew, one entry per CDR3 protein. The sample comprises 200,000 to 250,000 distinct CDR3 sequences, less than 9% of which are singletons, and approximately 6% rests with the top ten. The sample consisted of PBMCs, mostly from graft donor cells, taken 180 days after TCRalphabeta/CD19-depleted stem cell transplant. The source is a male patient younger than 18 who had a stem cell transplant for acute lymphoblastic leukemia, so the T cells may come from the graft donor.

This clonotype was seen ten or more times. The chain links TRBV7-9 to TRBJ2-5; 7 bases map to TRBD1. Germline assignment: CDR1 SEHNR and CDR2 FQNEAQ (reference sequence). V lost 5 bases to trimming and J lost 1 base; unmatched junction nucleotides: 7. There are 15 residues in the CDR3. CDR3 bases: TGTGCCAGCAGCCCATGGACAGGTTTCCAAGAGACCCAGTACTTC. This codes for CASSPWTGFQETQYF.

This clonotype was seen repeatedly, ten times or more. The chain is built from TRBV12-3 or TRBV12-4 and TRBJ1-1, with D maybe TRBD1 (6 bases). The CDR3 consists of 13 residues. V was pared by 3 bases and J by 4 bases, with 9 bases between. CDR3 bases: TGTGCCAGCAGTTTCGACAGGCGCACTGAAGCTTTCTTT. Protein: CASSFDRRTEAFF.

The sample holds many counts of this clonotype. The rearrangement joins TRBV24-1 to TRBJ2-2; the D is unclear. The V end was cut by 6 bases, the J end by 5 bases, with 9 bases between. This CDR3 is built from 13 residues. The germline gives CDR1 KGHDR, CDR2 SFDVKD. CDR3 loop: CATSYRTTGELFF. The CDR3 coding sequence is TGTGCCACCAGTTACCGCACAACCGGGGAGCTGTTTTTT.

This clonotype was recorded many times. The chain joins TRBV7-9 to TRBJ2-4; tentatively, D is TRBD2 (7 bases). CDR3 size: 13 residues. The germline gives CDR1 SEHNR, CDR2 FQNEAQ (reference sequence). Trimming shortened V by 5 bases and J by 6 bases, and 11 bases separated the two germline ends. The CDR3 coding sequence is TGTGCCAGCAGCCAGGGAGGGGGAAACATTCAGTACTTC. Translating it yields CASSQGGGNIQYF.

The chain combines TRBV12-3 or TRBV12-4 with TRBJ2-3; a weak D match, TRBD2 (6 bases). V lost 5 bases, J lost 2 bases, and 11 bases lay in between. CDR3 length equals 14 residues. CDR3 DNA sequence: TGTGCCAGCAGTGGGGGGTGGTACACAGATACGCAGTATTTT. Translated: CASSGGWYTDTQYF.

Ten or more counts support this clonotype. The J gene is TRBJ1-2, the V gene TRBV12-3 or TRBV12-4; 10 bases line up with TRBD1. V lost 4 bases and J lost 3; bases outside the gene matches: 5. The CDR3 is 15 amino acids. The CDR3 sequence: CASSSPGTGDYGYTF. CDR3 nucleotide sequence: TGTGCCAGCAGTTCTCCCGGGACAGGGGACTATGGCTACACCTTC.

This clonotype was recorded at least ten times. J is TRBJ2-7 and V is TRBV28; D is perhaps TRBD1 (6 bases). Germline-derived CDR1 and CDR2 are MDHEN and SYDVKM. V dropped 1 base and J dropped 3 bases, with 13 bases sitting between them. CDR3 length: 15 residues. The CDR3 loop is CASSLSGTKSYEQYF. CDR3 nucleotide sequence: TGTGCCAGCAGTTTATCCGGGACAAAAAGCTACGAGCAGTACTTC. Variable domain in full (rest from reference TRBV28 and TRBJ2-7): DVKVTQSSRYLVKRTGEKVFLECVQDMDHENMFWYRQDPGLGLRLIYFSYDVKMKEKGDIPEGYSVSREKKERFSLILESASTNQTSMYLCASSLSGTKSYEQYFGPGTRLTVT.

To note about this clonotype: A single base separates this from a much larger clone, so it may be a read error. The chain joins TRBV20-1 to TRBJ2-1; unclear D gene. The germline V gene has CDR1 DFQATT and CDR2 SNEGSKA (reference sequence). V lost 6 bases, J lost 10 bases, and 16 bases lay in between. CDR3 length: 12 residues. In DNA form, the CDR3 reads TGCAGTGCACTTGGACGCCTCCCCGAGCAGTTCTTC. Encoded protein: CSALGRLPEQFF.

This clonotype was picked up many times. The chain uses TRBV28 and TRBJ2-7, with D maybe TRBD1 (5 bases). V lost 7 bases and J 1 base, leaving 8 bases between the germline ends. The germline V gene encodes CDR1 MDHEN and CDR2 SYDVKM. The CDR3 is 12 residues long. CDR3 nucleotide sequence: TGTGCCAGCACACAGGCATCCTACGAGCAGTACTTC. Its translation is CASTQASYEQYF.

This clonotype was counted many times. The chain employs TRBV28 and TRBJ1-6; 7 nucleotides line up with TRBD1. Germline trimming cut 6 bases from V and 7 bases from J; bases unmatched to any gene: 6. In germline, CDR1 is MDHEN, CDR2 SYDVKM. The CDR3 is 14 amino acids. CDR3 residues: CASSSDRSNSPLHF. The CDR3 DNA reads TGTGCCAGCAGCTCGGACAGGTCCAATTCACCCCTCCACTTT.

This clonotype has a count of ten or more. The gene calls are TRBV12-5 and TRBJ2-2, with D uncertain. CDR1 and CDR2 (germline): LGHNT, FRNRAP. The CDR3 spans 16 residues. Trimming took 2 bases from V and 5 from J, leaving 15 bases between them. The CDR3 loop reads CASGLSPGLRTGELFF. The CDR3 DNA is TGTGCTAGTGGTTTGTCCCCGGGCCTAAGGACCGGGGAGCTGTTTTTT.

This clonotype was detected ten times or more. The chain joins TRBV7-3 to TRBJ1-1; possibly TRBD1 for D (5 bases). In germline, CDR1 is SGHTA, CDR2 FQGTGA. The length of the CDR3 is 14 residues. Trimming took off 6 bases at V and 4 bases at J, with 15 bases between the two ends. CDR3 region: CASSFGGGSTEAFF. CDR3 DNA: TGTGCCAGCAGTTTCGGGGGGGGAAGCACTGAAGCTTTCTTT. The complete variable domain, with remaining parts taken from reference TRBV7-3 and TRBJ1-1, reads GAGVSQTPSNKVTEKGKYVELRCDPISGHTALYWYRQSLGQGPEFLIYFQGTGAADDSGLPNDRFFAVRPEGSVSTLKIQRTERGDSAVYLCASSFGGGSTEAFFGQGTRLTVV.

This clonotype was picked up many times. The CDR3 protein is CASSPTPYGEAFF. Here the CDR3 DNA reads TGTGCCAGCAGCCCAACCCCGTACGGTGAAGCTTTCTTT. The J gene is TRBJ1-1, the V gene TRBV7-3; D uncertain. Germline CDR1 reads SGHTA; CDR2 reads FQGTGA. The CDR3 runs 13 residues. The V end lost 5 bases, the J end lost 7 bases, and 14 bases lay between the germline ends.

Many counts were recorded for this clonotype. The J gene is TRBJ2-1, the V gene TRBV5-1; no clear D gene. The V end was cut by 4 bases, the J end by 2 bases, with 13 bases between. The CDR3 runs 15 residues. CDR1 is SGHRS and CDR2 is YFSETQ in the germline V gene. The CDR3 DNA sequence: TGCGCCAGCAGCCCGGACCCCCGCCCCTACAATGAGCAGTTCTTC. It codes for CASSPDPRPYNEQFF.